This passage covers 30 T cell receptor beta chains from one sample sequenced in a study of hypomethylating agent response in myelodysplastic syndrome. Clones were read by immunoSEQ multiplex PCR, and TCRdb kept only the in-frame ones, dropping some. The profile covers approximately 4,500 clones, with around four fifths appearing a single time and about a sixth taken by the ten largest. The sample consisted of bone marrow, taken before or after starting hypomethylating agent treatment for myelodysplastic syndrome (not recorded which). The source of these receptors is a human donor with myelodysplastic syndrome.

The CDR3 is CASSSPGLYTQYF. CDR3 nucleotides: TGTGCCAGCAGCTCCCCAGGGCTATATACGCAGTATTTT. The chain carries TRBV4-2 and TRBJ2-3; perhaps TRBD1 as D (5 bases). This CDR3 spans 13 amino acids. Trimming pared 5 bases from V and 7 bases from J, leaving 13 bases between. Germline V gene lookup returns CDR1 LGHNA and CDR2 YNFKEQ.

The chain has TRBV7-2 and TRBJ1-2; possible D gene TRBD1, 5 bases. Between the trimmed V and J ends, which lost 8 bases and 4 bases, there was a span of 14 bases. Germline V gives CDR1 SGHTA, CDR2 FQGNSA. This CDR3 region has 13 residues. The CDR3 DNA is TGTGCCAGCCGCTCTCAGGGAGGCTATGGCTACACCTTC. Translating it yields CASRSQGGYGYTF.

CDR3 DNA sequence: TGTGCCAGCAGCTTGGCGAGGGGAGAAACTAACTATGGCTACACCTTC. Residues: CASSLARGETNYGYTF. The chain uses TRBV5-4 and TRBJ1-2, with D perhaps TRBD1 (5 bases). Between the trimmed V and J ends, which lost 0 bases and 0 bases, there was a span of 12 bases. The germline gives CDR1 SGHNT, CDR2 YYREEE (reference sequence). The CDR3 spans 16 residues. The full variable domain, in which reference TRBV5-4 and TRBJ1-2 provide the parts outside the CDR3, is ETGVTQSPTHLIKTRGQQVTLRCSSQSGHNTVSWYQQALGQGPQFIFQYYREEENGRGNFPPRFSGLQFPNYSSELNVNALELDDSALYLCASSLARGETNYGYTFGSGTRLTVV.

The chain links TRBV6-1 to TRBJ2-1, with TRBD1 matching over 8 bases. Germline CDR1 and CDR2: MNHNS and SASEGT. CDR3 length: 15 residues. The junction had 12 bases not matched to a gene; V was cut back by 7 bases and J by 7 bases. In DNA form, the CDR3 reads TGTGCCAGCAACAGCCCCCAGGGGGCGCCGAATGAGCAGTTCTTC. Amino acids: CASNSPQGAPNEQFF.

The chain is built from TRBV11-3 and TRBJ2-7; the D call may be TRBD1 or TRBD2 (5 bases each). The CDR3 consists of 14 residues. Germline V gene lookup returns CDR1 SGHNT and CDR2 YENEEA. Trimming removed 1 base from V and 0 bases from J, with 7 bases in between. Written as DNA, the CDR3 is TGTGCCAGCAGCTTAGGAGGGGACTCCTACGAGCAGTACTTC. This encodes CASSLGGDSYEQYF. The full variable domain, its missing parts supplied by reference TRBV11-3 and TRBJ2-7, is EAGVVQSPRYKIIEKKQPVAFWCNPISGHNTLYWYLQNLGQGPELLIRYENEEAVDDSQLPKDRFSAERLKGVDSTLKIQPAELGDSAVYLCASSLGGDSYEQYFGPGTRLTVT.

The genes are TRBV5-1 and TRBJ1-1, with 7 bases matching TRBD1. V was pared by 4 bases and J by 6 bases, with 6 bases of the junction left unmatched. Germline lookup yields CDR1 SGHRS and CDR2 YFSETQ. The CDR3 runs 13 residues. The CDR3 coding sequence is TGCGCCAGCAGCATAGGGACAGCCGCTGAAGCTTTCTTT. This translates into CASSIGTAAEAFF.

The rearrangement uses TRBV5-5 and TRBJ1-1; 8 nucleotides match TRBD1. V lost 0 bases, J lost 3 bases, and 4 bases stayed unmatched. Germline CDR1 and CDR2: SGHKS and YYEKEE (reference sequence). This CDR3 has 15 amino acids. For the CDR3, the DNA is TGTGCCAGCAGCTTGGACAGGGGGTGGTACACTGAAGCTTTCTTT. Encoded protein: CASSLDRGWYTEAFF.

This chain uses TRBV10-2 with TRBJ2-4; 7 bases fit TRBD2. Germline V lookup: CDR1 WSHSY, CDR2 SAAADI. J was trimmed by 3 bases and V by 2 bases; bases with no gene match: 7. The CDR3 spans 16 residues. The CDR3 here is CASSELPGRDKNIQYF. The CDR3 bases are TGCGCCAGCAGTGAGCTTCCGGGGAGGGACAAAAACATTCAGTACTTC.

In DNA form, the CDR3 reads TGTGCCAGCAGCCGCTTGGGTAGCGGGAGTTACAATGAGCAGTTCTTC. Its translation is CASSRLGSGSYNEQFF. The rearrangement joins TRBV14 to TRBJ2-1, with 9 bases matching TRBD2. The CDR3 has 16 amino acids. V lost 4 bases and J lost 4; bases outside the gene matches: 8. In germline, CDR1 is SGHDN, CDR2 FVKESK.

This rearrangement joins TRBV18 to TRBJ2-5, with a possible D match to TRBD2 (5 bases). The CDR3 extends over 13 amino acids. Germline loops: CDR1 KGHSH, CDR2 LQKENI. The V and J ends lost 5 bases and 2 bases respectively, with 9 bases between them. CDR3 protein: CASSFGEQETQYF. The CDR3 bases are TGTGCCAGCTCATTTGGGGAGCAAGAGACCCAGTACTTC.

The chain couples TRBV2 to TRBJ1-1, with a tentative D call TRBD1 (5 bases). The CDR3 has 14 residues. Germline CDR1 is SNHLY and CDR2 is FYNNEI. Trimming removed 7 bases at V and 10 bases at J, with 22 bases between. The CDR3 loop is CASNPTREGFRAFF. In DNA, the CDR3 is TGTGCCAGCAATCCGACCAGGGAAGGATTTAGAGCTTTCTTT.

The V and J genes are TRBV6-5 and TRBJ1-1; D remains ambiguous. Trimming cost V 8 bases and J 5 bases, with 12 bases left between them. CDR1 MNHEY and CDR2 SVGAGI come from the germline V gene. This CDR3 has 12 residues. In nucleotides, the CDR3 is TGTGCCAGCGGGCACGGAGAAACTGAAGCTTTCTTT. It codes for CASGHGETEAFF.

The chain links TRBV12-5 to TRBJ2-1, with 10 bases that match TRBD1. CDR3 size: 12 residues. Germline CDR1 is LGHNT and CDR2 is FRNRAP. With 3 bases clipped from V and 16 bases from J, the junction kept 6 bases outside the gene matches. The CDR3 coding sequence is TGTGCTAGTGGTTTAGGGGACAGGGGTAAATTCTTC. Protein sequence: CASGLGDRGKFF.

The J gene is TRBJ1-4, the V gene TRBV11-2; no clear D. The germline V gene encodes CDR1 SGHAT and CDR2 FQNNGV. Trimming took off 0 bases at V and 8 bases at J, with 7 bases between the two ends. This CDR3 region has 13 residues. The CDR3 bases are TGTGCCAGCAGCTTAGATCCGTGGGAAAAACTGTTTTTT. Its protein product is CASSLDPWEKLFF.

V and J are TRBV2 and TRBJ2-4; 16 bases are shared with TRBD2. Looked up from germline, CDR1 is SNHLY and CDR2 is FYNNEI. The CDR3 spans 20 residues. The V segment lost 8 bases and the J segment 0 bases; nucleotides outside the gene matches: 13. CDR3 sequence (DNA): TGTGCCAGCTTCGCCGGGACTAGCGGGGGGGCGCCCCAAGCCAAAAACATTCAGTACTTC. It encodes CASFAGTSGGAPQAKNIQYF. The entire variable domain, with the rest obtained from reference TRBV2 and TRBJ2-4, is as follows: EPEVTQTPSHQVTQMGQEVILRCVPISNHLYFYWYRQILGQKVEFLVSFYNNEISEKSEIFDDQFSVERPDGSNFTLKIRSTKLEDSAMYFCASFAGTSGGAPQAKNIQYFGAGTRLSVL.

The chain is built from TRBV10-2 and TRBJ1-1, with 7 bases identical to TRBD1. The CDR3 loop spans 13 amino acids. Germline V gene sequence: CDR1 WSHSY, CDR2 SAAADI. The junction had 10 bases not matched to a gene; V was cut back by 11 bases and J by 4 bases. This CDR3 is CASRGGSGTEAFF. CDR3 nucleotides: TGCGCCTCCAGGGGGGGCTCGGGCACTGAAGCTTTCTTT.

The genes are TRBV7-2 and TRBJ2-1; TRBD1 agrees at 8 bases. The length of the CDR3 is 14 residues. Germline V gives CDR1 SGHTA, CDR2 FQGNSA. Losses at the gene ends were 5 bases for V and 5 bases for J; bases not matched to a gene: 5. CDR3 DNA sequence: TGTGCCAGCAGCCCCGTGGACAGGGACAATGAGCAGTTCTTC. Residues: CASSPVDRDNEQFF.

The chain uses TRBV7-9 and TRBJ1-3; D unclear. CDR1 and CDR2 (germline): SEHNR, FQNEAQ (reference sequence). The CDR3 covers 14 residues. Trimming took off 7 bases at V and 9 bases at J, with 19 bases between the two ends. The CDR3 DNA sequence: TGTGCCAGCATCCTACTTGATCTGGAACGCACCATATATTTT. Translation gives CASILLDLERTIYF.

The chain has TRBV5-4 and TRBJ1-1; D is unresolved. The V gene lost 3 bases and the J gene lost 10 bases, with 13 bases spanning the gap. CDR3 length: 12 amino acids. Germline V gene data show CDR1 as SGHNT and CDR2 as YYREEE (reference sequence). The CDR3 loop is CASSSPPGSAFF. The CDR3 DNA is TGTGCCAGCAGCTCCCCACCCGGGTCAGCTTTCTTT.

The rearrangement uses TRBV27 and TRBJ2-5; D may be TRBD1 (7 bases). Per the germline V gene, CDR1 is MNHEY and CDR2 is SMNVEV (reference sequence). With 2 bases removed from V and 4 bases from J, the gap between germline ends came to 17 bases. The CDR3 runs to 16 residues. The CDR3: CASSLKGGAEGETQYF. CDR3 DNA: TGTGCCAGCAGTTTAAAAGGGGGCGCGGAGGGAGAGACCCAGTACTTC.

CDR3 sequence: CASSREAALGAFF. The CDR3 DNA sequence: TGTGCCAGCAGTAGAGAGGCCGCCCTGGGAGCTTTCTTT. The gene calls are TRBV27 and TRBJ1-1; D call uncertain. V dropped 5 bases and J dropped 10 bases, with 17 bases sitting between them. Germline CDR1 reads MNHEY; CDR2 reads SMNVEV (reference sequence). CDR3 size: 13 residues.

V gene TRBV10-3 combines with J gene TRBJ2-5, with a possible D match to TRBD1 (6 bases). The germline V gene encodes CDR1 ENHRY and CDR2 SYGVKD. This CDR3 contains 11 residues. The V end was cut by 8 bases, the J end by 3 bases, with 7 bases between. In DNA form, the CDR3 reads TGTGCCATCGGACAGAAAGAGACCCAGTACTTC. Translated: CAIGQKETQYF.

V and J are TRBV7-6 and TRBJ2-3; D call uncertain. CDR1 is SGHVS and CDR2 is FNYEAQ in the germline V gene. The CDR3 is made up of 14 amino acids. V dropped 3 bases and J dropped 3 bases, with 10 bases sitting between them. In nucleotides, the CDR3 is TGTGCCAGCAGCTTTAATCCTGAAACAGATACGCAGTATTTT. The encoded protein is CASSFNPETDTQYF.

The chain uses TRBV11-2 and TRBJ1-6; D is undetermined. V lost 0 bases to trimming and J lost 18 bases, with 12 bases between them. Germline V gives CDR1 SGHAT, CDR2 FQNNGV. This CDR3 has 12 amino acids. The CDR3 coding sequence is TGTGCCAGCAGCTTAGAACACGGAGTTTCCCACTTT. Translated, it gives CASSLEHGVSHF.

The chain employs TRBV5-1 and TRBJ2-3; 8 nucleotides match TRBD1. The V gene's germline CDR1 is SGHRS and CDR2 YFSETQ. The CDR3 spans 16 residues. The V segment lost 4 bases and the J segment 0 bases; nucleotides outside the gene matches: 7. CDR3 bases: TGCGCCAGCAGCGGGCAGGGGGCTACTAGCACAGATACGCAGTATTTT. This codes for CASSGQGATSTDTQYF. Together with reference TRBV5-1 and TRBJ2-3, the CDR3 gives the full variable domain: KAGVTQTPRYLIKTRGQQVTLSCSPISGHRSVSWYQQTPGQGLQFLFEYFSETQRNKGNFPGRFSGRQFSNSRSEMNVSTLELGDSALYLCASSGQGATSTDTQYFGPGTRLTVL.

CDR3 loop: CASSFVGEDQPQHF. The CDR3 DNA sequence: TGTGCCAGCAGTTTTGTGGGTGAAGATCAGCCCCAGCATTTT. V usage is TRBV28 and J usage is TRBJ1-5, with no clear D. The CDR3 consists of 14 residues. Trimming took off 3 bases at V and 5 bases at J, with 11 bases between the two ends. From germline, CDR1 is MDHEN and CDR2 SYDVKM.

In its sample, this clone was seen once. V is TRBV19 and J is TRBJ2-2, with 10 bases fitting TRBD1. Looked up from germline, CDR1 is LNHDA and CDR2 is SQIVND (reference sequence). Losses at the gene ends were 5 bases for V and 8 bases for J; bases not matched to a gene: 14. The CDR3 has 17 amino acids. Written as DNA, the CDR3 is TGTGCCAGTAGTCCCTTAGGAAGACAGGGGGCGGAGGGGGAGCTGTTTTTT. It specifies CASSPLGRQGAEGELFF.

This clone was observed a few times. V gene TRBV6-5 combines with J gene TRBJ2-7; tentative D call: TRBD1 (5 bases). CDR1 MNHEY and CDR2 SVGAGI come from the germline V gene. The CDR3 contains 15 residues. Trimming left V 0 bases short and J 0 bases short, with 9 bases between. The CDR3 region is CASSYSYRSSYEQYF. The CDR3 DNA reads TGTGCCAGCAGTTACTCGTACAGGAGCTCCTACGAGCAGTACTTC.

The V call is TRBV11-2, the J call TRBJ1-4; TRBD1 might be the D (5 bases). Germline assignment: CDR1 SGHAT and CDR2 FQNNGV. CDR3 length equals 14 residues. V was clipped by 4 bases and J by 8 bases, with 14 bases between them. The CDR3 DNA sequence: TGTGCCAGCAGCTCAGCGGGGGGGGTCGAAAAACTGTTTTTT. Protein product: CASSSAGGVEKLFF.

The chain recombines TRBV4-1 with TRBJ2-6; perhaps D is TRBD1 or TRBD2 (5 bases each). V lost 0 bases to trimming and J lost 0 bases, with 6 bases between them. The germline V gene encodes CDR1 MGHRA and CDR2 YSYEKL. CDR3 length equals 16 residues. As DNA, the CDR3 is TGCGCCAGCAGCCAAGAGAGGGGCTCTGGGGCCAACGTCCTGACTTTC. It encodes CASSQERGSGANVLTF.